This note documents a single T cell receptor beta chain sequence. The record originates from a study of blood T cell repertoires in COVID-19. Whole-study context: PBMCs, B-cell-depleted T cells, or T cells provided the cDNA or gDNA that made up the material.

Seattle patients were enrolled during active infection and followed longitudinally. Trimming removed 1 base from V and 2 bases from J, with 8 bases in between. Per the germline V gene, CDR1 is SGHDT and CDR2 is YYEEEE. The CDR3 totals 14 residues. Per the original methods: Quantification of nucleated cells was approximated via reference gene primer amplification. Produced via immunoSEQ multiplex PCR; TCRdb's table is partial and in-frame only. That table supplies the V and J calls and clone size; D and trimming were determined from the DNA. This table holds about 120,000 clones, more than 90% found once.

The chain uses TRBV5-6 and TRBJ2-3, with unresolved D. The sequence derives from a man aged 60 to 75 with COVID-19, enrolled during active disease. Material for sequencing was peripheral blood. The CDR3 DNA reads as TGTGCCAGCAGCTTGTCGGGTCCCACAGATACGCAGTATTTT. It codes for CASSLSGPTDTQYF. Full variable domain (remainder filled in from reference TRBV5-6 and TRBJ2-3): DAGVTQSPTHLIKTRGQQVTLRCSPKSGHDTVSWYQQALGQGPQFIFQYYEEEERQRGNFPDRFSGHQFPNYSSELNVNALLLGDSALYLCASSLSGPTDTQYFGPGTRLTVL.